The rows below give T cell receptor beta chains drawn from one sample of a study of blood T cells in healthy people across ages. One entry per CDR3 protein results from TCRdb running MiXCR on the 5' RACE reads. The sample lists 800,000 to 950,000 distinct CDR3 sequences, 35% to 40% occurring once. The sequenced sample was blood. The origin of the receptors is a man younger than 35 in good health. CDR3s include the opening cysteine and the closing phenylalanine or tryptophan. A D gene is named only where the DNA matches it firmly. Clone size is shown for a subset of rows, as once, few, many or a class of expanded clone.

CASSQAWSIKEDTQYF,TGCGCCAGCAGCCAAGCCTGGAGCATTAAGGAAGATACGCAGTATTTT,NA,NA,TRBV4-3,TRBJ2-3
CASSLLGQGEGQPQHF,TGTGCCAGCAGCTTATTGGGTCAGGGTGAGGGTCAGCCCCAGCATTTT,NA,few,TRBV7-2,TRBJ1-5
CASTDRVNQPQHF,TGTGCCAGCACGGACAGGGTCAATCAGCCCCAGCATTTT,TRBD1,NA,TRBV6-2/TRBV6-3,TRBJ1-5
CSAISGTALNEKLFF,TGCAGTGCTATATCCGGGACAGCACTTAATGAAAAACTGTTTTTT,TRBD1,NA,TRBV20-1,TRBJ1-4
CASSLGTGGYSNQPQHF,TGTGCCAGCAGCTTAGGGACAGGGGGATATAGCAATCAGCCCCAGCATTTT,TRBD1,NA,TRBV5-6,TRBJ1-5
CASSTGRENTEAFF,TGTGCCAGCAGTACCGGACGGGAGAACACTGAAGCTTTCTTT,NA,NA,TRBV5-4,TRBJ1-1
CATSREVSYEQYF,TGTGCCACCAGCAGAGAAGTGAGTTACGAGCAGTACTTC,NA,many,TRBV15,TRBJ2-7
CSVDGGDSNQPQHF,TGCAGCGTTGATGGGGGGGATAGCAATCAGCCCCAGCATTTT,NA,many,TRBV29-1,TRBJ1-5
CASSLVSDSSGANVLTF,TGTGCCAGCAGCTTAGTCAGCGACTCCTCTGGGGCCAACGTCCTGACTTTC,NA,NA,TRBV7-9,TRBJ2-6
CASSPSGAIHEQYF,TGTGCCAGCAGTCCCAGCGGAGCGATCCATGAGCAGTACTTC,NA,NA,TRBV12-3/TRBV12-4,TRBJ2-7
CASSLTGQGVNTGELFF,TGTGCCAGCAGCTTAACAGGACAGGGGGTTAACACCGGGGAGCTGTTTTTT,TRBD1,few,TRBV7-3,TRBJ2-2
CASSQRGTGTRQPQHF,TGTGCCAGCAGCCAGCGGGGGACAGGAACAAGACAGCCCCAGCATTTT,TRBD1,few,TRBV4-2,TRBJ1-5
CASSLAGTVNTEAFF,TGTGCCAGCAGCTTGGCCGGGACAGTGAACACTGAAGCTTTCTTT,TRBD1,many,TRBV5-5,TRBJ1-1
CAISGRDREQETQYF,TGTGCCATCAGTGGACGAGACAGGGAGCAAGAGACCCAGTACTTC,TRBD1,NA,TRBV10-3,TRBJ2-5
CSARDYPGQGNYGYTF,TGCAGTGCTAGAGACTACCCGGGACAGGGAAACTATGGCTACACCTTC,TRBD1,NA,TRBV20-1,TRBJ1-2
CASSPVNRGKNTGELFF,TGTGCCAGCAGCCCCGTTAACAGGGGAAAGAACACCGGGGAGCTGTTTTTT,TRBD1,few,TRBV6-1,TRBJ2-2
CASSLAPRQGDYGYTF,TGTGCCAGCAGCTTGGCCCCCCGACAGGGCGACTATGGCTACACCTTC,TRBD1,few,TRBV5-5,TRBJ1-2
CATGGRQGLTDTQYF,TGTGCCACCGGGGGGCGACAGGGCCTCACAGATACGCAGTATTTT,NA,NA,TRBV25-1,TRBJ2-3
CASSYASSGTQYF,TGTGCCAGCAGTTACGCGAGTAGCGGGACCCAGTACTTC,NA,few,TRBV25-1,TRBJ2-5
CASSPDRGRRSGGYTF,TGTGCCAGCAGTCCTGACAGGGGCCGAAGGTCGGGGGGCTACACCTTC,TRBD1,NA,TRBV12-3/TRBV12-4,TRBJ1-2
CASSQARPNEDEQYF,TGTGCCAGCAGCCAAGCGAGGCCCAACGAGGATGAGCAGTACTTC,NA,few,TRBV4-2,TRBJ2-7
CASCFFGEVAEAFF,TGTGCCAGCTGTTTCTTCGGGGAGGTAGCTGAAGCTTTCTTT,NA,NA,TRBV12-3/TRBV12-4,TRBJ1-1
CASSTRDRGNYGYTF,TGTGCCAGCAGTACCCGGGACAGGGGTAACTATGGCTACACCTTC,TRBD1,few,TRBV6-5,TRBJ1-2